The entry below describes one T cell receptor beta chain. Described time point: newly diagnosed GD, antithyroid drugs for less than 3 months. Preparation of the TCR library used RNA extracted from PBMCs. This record comes from a study of regulatory T cells in long-lasting Graves disease. Whole-study context: Antithyroid drugs had been taken by newly diagnosed Graves' patients for under 3 months.

For TCR beta, libraries came from iRepertoire HTBI primers and Arm-PCR of CDR3 regions. A single record per CDR3 protein comes from TCRdb applying MiXCR to the multiplex PCR reads. The table has 400,000 to 550,000 distinct CDR3 sequences, roughly 15% seen once. The CDR3 consists of 15 residues. CDR1 and CDR2 (germline): LNHDA, SQIVND (reference sequence). J gave up 3 bases and V 4 bases, and 8 bases lay outside the gene matches. A further study also used this sample, focusing on T cells in Graves' hyperthyroidism and ophthalmopathy. That paper adds: Blood held most thyroid clonotypes expanded above 0.001 frequency.

The material was peripheral blood mononuclear cells (PBMCs), obtained at new diagnosis, from a patient treated with antithyroid drugs. The receptor comes from a woman younger than 30 with Graves disease. The V call is TRBV19, the J call TRBJ1-2, with TRBD1 identical over 7 bases. The CDR3: CASSTGHGTDYGYTF. The DNA of the CDR3 is TGTGCCAGTAGTACGGGACATGGGACAGACTATGGCTACACCTTC.